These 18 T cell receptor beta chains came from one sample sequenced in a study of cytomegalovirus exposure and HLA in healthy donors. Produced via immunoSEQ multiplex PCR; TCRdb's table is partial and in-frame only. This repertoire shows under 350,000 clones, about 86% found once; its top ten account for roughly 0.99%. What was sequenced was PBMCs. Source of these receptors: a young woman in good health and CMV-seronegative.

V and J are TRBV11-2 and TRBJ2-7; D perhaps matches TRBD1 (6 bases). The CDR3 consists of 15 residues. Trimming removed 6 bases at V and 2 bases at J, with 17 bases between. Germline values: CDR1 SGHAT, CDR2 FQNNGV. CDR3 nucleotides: TGTGCCAGCAGTTACATGGGGGCGGTAGCCTACGAGCAGTACTTC. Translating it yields CASSYMGAVAYEQYF.

The CDR3 reads CASSQDEGGTDTQYF. In DNA, the CDR3 is TGTGCCAGCAGCCAAGACGAGGGGGGGACAGATACGCAGTATTTT. The J gene is TRBJ2-3, the V gene TRBV14, with a possible D match to TRBD2 (7 bases). Germline V gene data show CDR1 as SGHDN and CDR2 as FVKESK. V lost 0 bases and J 3 bases, leaving 10 bases between the germline ends. The CDR3 runs 15 residues.

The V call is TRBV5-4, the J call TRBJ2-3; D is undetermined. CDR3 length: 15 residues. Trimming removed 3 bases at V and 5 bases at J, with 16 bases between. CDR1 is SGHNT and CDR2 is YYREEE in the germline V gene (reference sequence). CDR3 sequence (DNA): TGTGCCAGCAGCTCGGGTCAAAGTTCGGGAGATACGCAGTATTTT. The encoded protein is CASSSGQSSGDTQYF.

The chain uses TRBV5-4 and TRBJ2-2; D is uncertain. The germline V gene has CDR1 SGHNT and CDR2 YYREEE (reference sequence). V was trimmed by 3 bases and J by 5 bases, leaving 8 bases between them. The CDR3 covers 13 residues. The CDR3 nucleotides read TGTGCCAGCAGCTCGTTAGCAACCGGGGAGCTGTTTTTT. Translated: CASSSLATGELFF.

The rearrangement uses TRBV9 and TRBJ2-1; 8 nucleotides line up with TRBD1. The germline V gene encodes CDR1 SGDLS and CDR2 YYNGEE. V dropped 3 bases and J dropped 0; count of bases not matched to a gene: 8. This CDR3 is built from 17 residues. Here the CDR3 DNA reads TGTGCCAGCAGCGAGCCTCGGACAGGGAACTCCTACAATGAGCAGTTCTTC. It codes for CASSEPRTGNSYNEQFF. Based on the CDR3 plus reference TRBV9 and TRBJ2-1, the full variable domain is DSGVTQTPKHLITATGQRVTLRCSPRSGDLSVYWYQQSLDQGLQFLIQYYNGEERAKGNILERFSAQQFPDLHSELNLSSLELGDSALYFCASSEPRTGNSYNEQFFGPGTRLTVL.

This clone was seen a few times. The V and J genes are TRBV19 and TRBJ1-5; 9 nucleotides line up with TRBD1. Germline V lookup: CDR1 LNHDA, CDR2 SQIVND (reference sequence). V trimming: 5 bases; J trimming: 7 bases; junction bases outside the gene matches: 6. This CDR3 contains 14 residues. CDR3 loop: CASSPQGAWQPQHF. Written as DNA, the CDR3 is TGTGCCAGTAGTCCACAGGGGGCTTGGCAGCCCCAGCATTTT. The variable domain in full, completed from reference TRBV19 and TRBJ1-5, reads DGGITQSPKYLFRKEGQNVTLSCEQNLNHDAMYWYRQDPGQGLRLIYYSQIVNDFQKGDIAEGYSVSREKKESFPLTVTSAQKNPTAFYLCASSPQGAWQPQHFGDGTRLSIL.

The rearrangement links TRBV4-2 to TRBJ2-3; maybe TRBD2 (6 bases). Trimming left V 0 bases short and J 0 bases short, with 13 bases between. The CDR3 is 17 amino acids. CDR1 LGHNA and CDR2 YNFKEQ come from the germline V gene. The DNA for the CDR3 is TGTGCCAGCAGCCAAGATCGTCTAGCGCGAAGCACAGATACGCAGTATTTT. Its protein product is CASSQDRLARSTDTQYF.

The CDR3 here is CASSTSLDSNVYEQYF. The CDR3 coding sequence is TGTGCCAGCAGCACCTCTCTAGATTCCAACGTCTACGAGCAGTACTTC. The chain is built from TRBV9 and TRBJ2-7; no firm D call. The germline gives CDR1 SGDLS, CDR2 YYNGEE. The CDR3 runs to 16 residues. Trimming removed 4 bases from V and 3 bases from J, with 20 bases in between.

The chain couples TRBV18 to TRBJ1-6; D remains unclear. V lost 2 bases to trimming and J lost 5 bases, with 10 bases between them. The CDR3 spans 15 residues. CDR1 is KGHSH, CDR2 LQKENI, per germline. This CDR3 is CASSPWQVNNSPLHF. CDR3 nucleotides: TGTGCCAGCTCACCATGGCAGGTCAATAATTCACCCCTCCACTTT.

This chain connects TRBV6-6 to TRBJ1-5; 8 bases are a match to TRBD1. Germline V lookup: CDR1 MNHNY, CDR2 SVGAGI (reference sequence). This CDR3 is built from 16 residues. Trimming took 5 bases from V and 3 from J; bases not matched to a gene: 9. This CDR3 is CASSRTGQVNNQPQHF. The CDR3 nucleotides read TGTGCCAGCAGTCGTACGGGACAGGTTAACAATCAGCCCCAGCATTTT.

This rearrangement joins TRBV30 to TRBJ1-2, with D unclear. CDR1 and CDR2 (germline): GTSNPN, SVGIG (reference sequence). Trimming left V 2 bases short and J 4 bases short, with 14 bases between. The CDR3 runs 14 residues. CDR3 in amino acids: CAWSRSTQRYGYTF. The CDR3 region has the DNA TGTGCCTGGAGTCGGTCCACTCAGCGCTATGGCTACACCTTC. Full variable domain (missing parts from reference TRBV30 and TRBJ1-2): SQTIHQWPATLVQPVGSPLSLECTVEGTSNPNLYWYRQAAGRGLQLLFYSVGIGQISSEVPQNLSASRPQDRQFILSSKKLLLSDSGFYLCAWSRSTQRYGYTFGSGTRLTVV.

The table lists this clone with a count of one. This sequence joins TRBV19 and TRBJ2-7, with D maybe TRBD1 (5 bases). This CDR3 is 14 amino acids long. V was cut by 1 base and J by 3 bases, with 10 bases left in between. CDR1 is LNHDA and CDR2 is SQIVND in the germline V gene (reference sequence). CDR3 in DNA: TGTGCCAGTAGTATAGTAGGGGTGAACTACGAGCAGTACTTC. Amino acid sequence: CASSIVGVNYEQYF.

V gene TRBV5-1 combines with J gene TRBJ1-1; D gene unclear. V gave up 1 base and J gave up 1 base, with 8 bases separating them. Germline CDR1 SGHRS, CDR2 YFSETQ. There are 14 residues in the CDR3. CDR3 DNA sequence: TGCGCCAGCAGCTTGAATCCGGGGAACACTGAAGCTTTCTTT. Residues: CASSLNPGNTEAFF.

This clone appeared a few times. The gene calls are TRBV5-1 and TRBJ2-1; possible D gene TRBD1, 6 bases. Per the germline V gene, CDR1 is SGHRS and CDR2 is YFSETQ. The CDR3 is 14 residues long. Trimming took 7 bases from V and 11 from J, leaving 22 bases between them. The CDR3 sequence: CASGDLIRQAKQFF. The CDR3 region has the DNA TGCGCCAGCGGGGACCTTATTCGACAGGCAAAGCAGTTCTTC.

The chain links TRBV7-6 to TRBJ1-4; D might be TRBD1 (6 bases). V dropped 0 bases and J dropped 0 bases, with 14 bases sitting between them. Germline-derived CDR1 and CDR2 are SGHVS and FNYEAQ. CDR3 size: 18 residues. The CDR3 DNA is TGTGCCAGCAGCTTAGCGCATAGGGGGACCGCAACTAATGAAAAACTGTTTTTT. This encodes CASSLAHRGTATNEKLFF. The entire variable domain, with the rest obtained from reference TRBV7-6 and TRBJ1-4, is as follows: GAGVSQSPRYKVTKRGQDVALRCDPISGHVSLYWYRQALGQGPEFLTYFNYEAQQDKSGLPNDRFSAERPEGSISTLTIQRTEQRDSAMYRCASSLAHRGTATNEKLFFGSGTQLSVL.

CDR3 protein: CASSQDRDNTDTQYF. The CDR3, as DNA: TGCGCCAGCAGCCAAGATAGGGACAACACAGATACGCAGTATTTT. V usage is TRBV4-3 and J usage is TRBJ2-3; D is perhaps TRBD1 (6 bases). The V gene's germline CDR1 is LGHNA and CDR2 YSLEER. The CDR3 is made up of 15 amino acids. V was clipped by 0 bases and J by 2 bases, with 9 bases between them.

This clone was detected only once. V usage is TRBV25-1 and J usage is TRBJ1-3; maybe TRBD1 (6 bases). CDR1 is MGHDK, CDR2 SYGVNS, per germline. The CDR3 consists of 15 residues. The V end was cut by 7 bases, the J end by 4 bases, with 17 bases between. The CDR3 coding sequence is TGTGCCAGCATGGAGTGGGCAGGGGTCGGAAACACCATATATTTT. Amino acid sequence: CASMEWAGVGNTIYF.

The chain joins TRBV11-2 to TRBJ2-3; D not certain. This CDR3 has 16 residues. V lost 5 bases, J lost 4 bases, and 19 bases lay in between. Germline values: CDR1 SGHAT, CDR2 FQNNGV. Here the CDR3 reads CASSPILSKASDTQYF. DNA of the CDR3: TGTGCCAGCAGCCCAATACTAAGCAAGGCATCAGATACGCAGTATTTT. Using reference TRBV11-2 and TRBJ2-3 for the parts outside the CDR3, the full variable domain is EAGVAQSPRYKIIEKRQSVAFWCNPISGHATLYWYQQILGQGPKLLIQFQNNGVVDDSQLPKDRFSAERLKGVDSTLKIQPAKLEDSAVYLCASSPILSKASDTQYFGPGTRLTVL.